This TCR beta chain was recovered during a study of blood T cells in healthy people across ages. CDR3 length: 15 amino acids. CDR1 is DFQATT, CDR2 SNEGSKA, per germline (reference sequence). Trimming took 0 bases from V and 0 from J, leaving 6 bases between them. This clonotype showed up just a few times. Antigen unknown. Investigators took ten milliliters of peripheral blood from every donor. Study outcomes and limitations: Per million T cells, the diversity of TCR beta decreased roughly linearly as age advanced. Higher diversity, along with more naive CD4+ cells, distinguished long-lived donors from aged donors.

A second PCR of 7 to 11 cycles used a sample-barcoded 5' primer and a J-beta primer mix. TCRdb redid the calling of the 5' RACE reads with MiXCR, one entry per CDR3 protein. The sample carries hundreds of thousands of distinct CDR3 sequences, around three fifths recorded once. The receptor comes from a man between 40 and 49 years old in good health. The J gene is TRBJ2-6, the V gene TRBV20-1, with TRBD1 as a possible D gene (5 bases). The sequencing sample was made of blood. The CDR3 bases are TGCAGTGCTAGAGATAGGGGCTCTGGGGCCAACGTCCTGACTTTC. This encodes CSARDRGSGANVLTF.